The 18 T cell receptor beta chains in this list originate from one sample, sequenced in a study of PD-1 blockade in mismatch repair-deficient tumors. The data were produced by immunoSEQ multiplex PCR, yet TCRdb's version contains in-frame clones alone and is incomplete. The table records some 19,000 clones, over 75% of them present only once. The source material was PBMCs, sampled 52 weeks after starting pembrolizumab. The receptors were sampled from an adult with mismatch repair-deficient cancer.

The V gene is TRBV19, the J gene TRBJ2-1, with 13 bases matching TRBD2. The length of the CDR3 is 17 residues. Looked up from germline, CDR1 is LNHDA and CDR2 is SQIVND (reference sequence). The ends lost 5 bases at V and 9 bases at J; junction bases unmatched: 13. The CDR3 region has the DNA TGTGCCAGTAGTGCGCGAGAAACTAGCGGGAGGGCTGCTGAGCAGTTCTTC. This codes for CASSARETSGRAAEQFF.

V gene TRBV27 combines with J gene TRBJ2-5, with a weak D call TRBD1 (6 bases). Trimming left V 4 bases short and J 1 base short, with 16 bases between. This CDR3 is built from 16 residues. Germline V gives CDR1 MNHEY, CDR2 SMNVEV (reference sequence). CDR3 nucleotide sequence: TGTGCCAGCAGTTCAATACCTCGGACAGCCCAAGAGACCCAGTACTTC. As protein: CASSSIPRTAQETQYF.

CDR3 sequence (DNA): TGTGCCAGTAGTATAGCGGGAGTAAACATTCAGTACTTC. It yields the protein CASSIAGVNIQYF. This rearrangement joins TRBV19 to TRBJ2-4; perhaps TRBD2 as D (6 bases). The germline V and J ends were trimmed by 1 base and 6 bases, with 7 bases remaining between them. CDR3 size: 13 residues. Germline CDR1 and CDR2: LNHDA and SQIVND (reference sequence).

This chain connects TRBV2 to TRBJ1-1, with 8 bases matching TRBD1. J gave up 3 bases and V 4 bases, and 10 bases lay outside the gene matches. The CDR3 has 16 amino acids. CDR1 is SNHLY and CDR2 is FYNNEI in the germline V gene. The CDR3 DNA reads as TGTGCCAGCAGTGTCCCACAGGGGGGCGCGGACACTGAAGCTTTCTTT. It codes for CASSVPQGGADTEAFF.

The V and J genes are TRBV19 and TRBJ2-7, with 10 bases matching TRBD2. CDR1 LNHDA and CDR2 SQIVND come from the germline V gene (reference sequence). Germline trimming cut 2 bases from V and 7 bases from J; bases unmatched to any gene: 5. This CDR3 comprises 14 residues. The CDR3 region is CASSILAGEGEQYF. CDR3 DNA: TGTGCCAGTAGTATACTAGCGGGAGAGGGGGAGCAGTACTTC.

The chain combines TRBV5-1 with TRBJ1-2; tentatively, D is TRBD1 (5 bases). The CDR3 has 13 amino acids. V dropped 4 bases and J dropped 7 bases, with 14 bases sitting between them. Looked up from germline, CDR1 is SGHRS and CDR2 is YFSETQ. The CDR3 protein is CASSDTGLVGYTF. DNA for the CDR3: TGCGCCAGCAGCGATACAGGATTAGTTGGCTACACCTTC.

The chain is built from TRBV28 and TRBJ1-2; unclear D gene. V lost 2 bases, J lost 5 bases, and 12 bases lay in between. CDR1 and CDR2 (germline): MDHEN, SYDVKM. CDR3 length: 14 residues. CDR3 coding DNA: TGTGCCAGCAGTTTAGGGCGGGCTTATTATGGCTACACCTTC. This encodes CASSLGRAYYGYTF.

V usage is TRBV28 and J usage is TRBJ2-1, with no clear D. Trimming pared 5 bases from V and 4 bases from J, leaving 9 bases between. Germline V gene lookup returns CDR1 MDHEN and CDR2 SYDVKM. CDR3 size: 13 residues. The CDR3 here is CASSTPGYNEQFF. CDR3 nucleotide sequence: TGTGCCAGCAGTACCCCAGGATACAATGAGCAGTTCTTC.

V gene TRBV10-3 combines with J gene TRBJ2-3; TRBD2 matches 8 bases. From germline, CDR1 is ENHRY and CDR2 SYGVKD. There are 15 residues in the CDR3. J lost 4 bases, V lost 2 bases, and 5 bases had no gene match. Written as DNA, the CDR3 is TGTGCCATCAGTGAGCCGGGACTAGTATCAGATACGCAGTATTTT. It yields the protein CAISEPGLVSDTQYF.

The rearrangement uses TRBV7-6 and TRBJ2-5; 8 bases are a match to TRBD2. This CDR3 comprises 14 residues. CDR1 is SGHVS, CDR2 FNYEAQ, per germline. The V segment lost 4 bases and the J segment 7 bases; nucleotides outside the gene matches: 8. The CDR3 DNA is TGTGCCAGCAGCTACAGAGGGCTAGCGGGGACCCAGTACTTC. Its protein product is CASSYRGLAGTQYF.

This clone has a single count. The J gene is TRBJ1-1, the V gene TRBV7-3, with TRBD1 as a possible D gene (5 bases). Germline CDR1 is SGHTA and CDR2 is FQGTGA. V lost 2 bases, J lost 6 bases, and 13 bases lay in between. The CDR3 covers 14 residues. The CDR3 DNA follows: TGTGCCAGCAGCTTAGGGGGGGGTAGGTCTGAAGCTTTCTTT. Amino acids: CASSLGGGRSEAFF.

This clone was observed a handful of times. V and J are TRBV28 and TRBJ2-7; the match to TRBD2 covers 13 bases. Germline CDR1 is MDHEN and CDR2 is SYDVKM. V trimming: 6 bases; J trimming: 6 bases; junction bases outside the gene matches: 8. CDR3 length: 15 amino acids. The CDR3 reads CASRPGLAGVGEQYF. DNA of the CDR3: TGTGCCAGCAGACCAGGACTAGCGGGAGTAGGCGAGCAGTACTTC. The whole variable domain, filled in from reference TRBV28 and TRBJ2-7, reads DVKVTQSSRYLVKRTGEKVFLECVQDMDHENMFWYRQDPGLGLRLIYFSYDVKMKEKGDIPEGYSVSREKKERFSLILESASTNQTSMYLCASRPGLAGVGEQYFGPGTRLTVT.

The rearrangement joins TRBV4-2 to TRBJ2-3; maybe TRBD1 (6 bases). V dropped 1 base and J dropped 4 bases, with 12 bases sitting between them. Germline CDR1 reads LGHNA; CDR2 reads YNFKEQ. This CDR3 spans 15 amino acids. The CDR3 loop reads CASSQAGDPPDTQYF. Here the CDR3 DNA reads TGTGCCAGCAGCCAAGCAGGGGATCCCCCAGATACGCAGTATTTT.

For this clone: One junction end does not reproduce the germline sequence, and a read error may be involved. This sequence joins TRBV29-1 and TRBJ1-1; 8 bases map to TRBD1. CDR3 size: 13 residues. Germline CDR1 reads SQVTM; CDR2 reads ANQGSEA. In DNA form, the CDR3 reads TGCAGCGTTCAAGACAGGGGATATACTGAAGCTTTCTTT. Translation: CSVQDRGYTEAFF.

The chain carries TRBV30 and TRBJ1-2, with 7 bases matching TRBD1. Trimming removed 1 base from V and 4 bases from J; junction bases left unmatched: 9. Germline V gene data show CDR1 as GTSNPN and CDR2 as SVGIG (reference sequence). CDR3 length: 15 residues. CDR3 residues: CAWSAATGSGYGYTF. In DNA form, the CDR3 reads TGTGCCTGGAGTGCCGCGACAGGGTCTGGCTATGGCTACACCTTC.

The chain links TRBV21-1 to TRBJ2-4; the table names TRBD1, a call not compared with the DNA. TRBV21-1 is tagged as a pseudogene. The CDR3 is 13 amino acids. The CDR3 reads CASSKTEKNIQYF. For the CDR3, the DNA is TGTGCCAGCAGCAAAACAGAGAAAAACATTCAGTACTTC.

The chain employs TRBV6-1 and TRBJ1-5, with D tentatively TRBD1 (5 bases). The V gene's germline CDR1 is MNHNS and CDR2 SASEGT. This CDR3 spans 13 amino acids. The V end was cut by 8 bases, the J end by 1 base, with 9 bases between. The CDR3 spells CASWTRSNQPQHF. DNA for the CDR3: TGTGCCAGCTGGACACGAAGCAATCAGCCCCAGCATTTT.

The chain combines TRBV28 with TRBJ2-3; possibly TRBD1 for D (6 bases). CDR3 size: 15 residues. Germline CDR1 is MDHEN and CDR2 is SYDVKM. Trimming removed 1 base from V and 5 bases from J, with 13 bases in between. CDR3 sequence: CASSLSGHNVDTQYF. As DNA, the CDR3 is TGTGCCAGCAGTTTATCGGGACACAACGTAGATACGCAGTATTTT.